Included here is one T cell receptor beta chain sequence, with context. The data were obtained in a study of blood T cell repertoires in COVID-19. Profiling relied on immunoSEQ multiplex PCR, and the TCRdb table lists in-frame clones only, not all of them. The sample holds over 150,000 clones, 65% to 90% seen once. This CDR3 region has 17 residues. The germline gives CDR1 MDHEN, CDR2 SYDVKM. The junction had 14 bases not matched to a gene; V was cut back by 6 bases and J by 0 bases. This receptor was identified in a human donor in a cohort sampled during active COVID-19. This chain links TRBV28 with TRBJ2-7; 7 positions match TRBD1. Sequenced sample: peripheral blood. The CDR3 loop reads CASRVTGVQKSSYEQYF. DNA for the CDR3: TGTGCCAGCAGGGTAACAGGGGTCCAGAAGAGCTCCTACGAGCAGTACTTC. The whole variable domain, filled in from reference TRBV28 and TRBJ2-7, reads DVKVTQSSRYLVKRTGEKVFLECVQDMDHENMFWYRQDPGLGLRLIYFSYDVKMKEKGDIPEGYSVSREKKERFSLILESASTNQTSMYLCASRVTGVQKSSYEQYFGPGTRLTVT.